Listed below are T cell receptor beta chains from one sample, sequenced in a study of Graves' ophthalmopathy and Graves' hyperthyroidism. TCRdb re-called the multiplex PCR reads through MiXCR, storing one row per CDR3 protein. Here the sample spans hundreds of thousands of distinct CDR3 sequences, 40% being singletons. The specimen was peripheral blood. These receptors were obtained from an adult man with Graves' ophthalmopathy. CDR3s include the opening cysteine and the closing phenylalanine or tryptophan.

TRBV29-1,TRBJ2-3,CSYNLLGIGTDTQYF
TRBV7-9,TRBJ2-2,CASSKTEKNTGELFF
TRBV7-8,TRBJ1-1,CASRASGVPSAEAFF
TRBV20-1,TRBJ1-3,CSAGDRASGNTIYF
TRBV6-6,TRBJ1-3,CASSYSTGDSSGNTIYF
TRBV7-2,TRBJ2-5,CASSQAPGLAGVIGQETQYF
TRBV2,TRBJ2-5,CASSRQGAQETQYF
TRBV15,TRBJ2-3,CATSSGRGLDTQYF
TRBV5-4,TRBJ1-1,CASSLSQSSTEAFF
TRBV4-2,TRBJ1-2,CASSQGSAQGFRGYTF
TRBV15,TRBJ1-1,CATSRPRGNTEAFF
TRBV2,TRBJ1-2,CASSKTGPDYGYTF
TRBV5-1,TRBJ2-7,CASRPPDREYEQYF
TRBV4-2,TRBJ2-7,CASSQEKGGIFLEYF
TRBV19,TRBJ1-5,CASSIRESQPQHF
TRBV4-1,TRBJ1-5,CASSQDPPLGNQPQHF
TRBV7-9,TRBJ1-2,CASSGDRVRLDYGYTF
TRBV10-3,TRBJ1-4,CASSSLGGRGNEKLFF
TRBV25-1,TRBJ2-7,CAISAGLAPVVEQYF
TRBV16,TRBJ1-6,CASSQSKNSPLHF
TRBV10-3,TRBJ2-7,CASTRAGQDAEQYF
TRBV5-1,TRBJ2-2,CASSSTGTGDTGELFF
TRBV7-2,TRBJ2-7,CASSAETPIYEQYF
TRBV24-1,TRBJ1-5,CATRGTGRETQHF
TRBV15,TRBJ2-7,CATSRGTGGPYEEYF
TRBV28,TRBJ1-5,CASASAQPQHF
TRBV29-1,TRBJ1-2,CSVGGQGARYYGYTF
TRBV4-1,TRBJ2-7,CASSQVSGGWYEQYF
TRBV9,TRBJ1-2,CASSVRTGDAGYTF
TRBV2,TRBJ2-7,CASNDGLYEQYF
TRBV14,TRBJ2-5,CASSPSGELETQYF
TRBV29-1,TRBJ1-5,CSAGQGTVYEHF
TRBV7-3,TRBJ1-1,CASSLRATTNTEAFF
TRBV7-9,TRBJ2-7,CASSLAAGSYYEQYF
TRBV2,TRBJ2-5,CASRGPETQYF
TRBV2,TRBJ1-2,CASSVSLNYGYTF
TRBV9,TRBJ1-2,CASSVGGPSGYTF
TRBV7-2,TRBJ2-7,CASSSSPLGVGREQYF
TRBV24-1,TRBJ1-3,CATSDPSGVKNTIYF
TRBV29-1,TRBJ1-4,CSVVYASEKLFF
TRBV10-3,TRBJ1-2,CAITNTGGYYGYTF
TRBV14,TRBJ1-4,CASSQDRSGKLFF
TRBV25-1,TRBJ1-3,CASSELQGSGNTIYF
TRBV24-1,TRBJ1-5,CASSGLGQDFDQPQHF
TRBV10-2,TRBJ1-2,CASSPQGSRGYTF
TRBV24-1,TRBJ1-1,CAIEDRNTEAFF
TRBV11-2,TRBJ2-7,CASSLGRDQTSDEQYF
TRBV27,TRBJ2-7,CASGRDGSYEQYF
TRBV7-8,TRBJ2-7,CASSPPTGLQSYEQYF
TRBV7-9,TRBJ1-1,CASSLEVLGMMNTEAFF